A selection of T cell receptor beta chains follows, all from one sample in a study of T cell responses to AZD1222 COVID-19 vaccine. Sequenced by immunoSEQ multiplex PCR; TCRdb stores in-frame clones only, minus some. The sample carries about 150,000 clones, over 90% recorded once. Sequenced material: peripheral blood, taken 28 days after the second AZD1222 dose. The receptors were gathered from an adult who received the AZD1222 COVID-19 vaccine. CDR3s include the opening cysteine and the closing phenylalanine or tryptophan. D genes are given only for firm matches. Clone size is given for some rows only: seen once, a few or many times, or a class if the clone is expanded.

clone size | J gene | V gene | D gene | CDR3 DNA | CDR3 protein
- | TRBJ1-5 | TRBV4-1 | - | TGCGCCAGCAGCCAAATTGCCTCCCAGAAAAATCAGCCCCAGCATTTT | CASSQIASQKNQPQHF
- | TRBJ2-3 | TRBV6-4 | - | TGTGCCAGCAGTTCCGTTTTTCCCTCCACAGATACGCAGTATTTT | CASSSVFPSTDTQYF
- | TRBJ2-7 | TRBV4-1 | - | TGCGCCAGCAGCGGTGTAGTAGCCCTCGGGGAGCAGTACTTC | CASSGVVALGEQYF
- | TRBJ1-3 | TRBV6-5 | TRBD1 | TGTGCCAGCAGAAGGGGACAGACCTCTGGAAACACCATATATTTT | CASRRGQTSGNTIYF
- | TRBJ1-1 | TRBV6-5 | - | TGTGCCAGCAGTTACGGGGGCAGGAACACTGAAGCTTTCTTT | CASSYGGRNTEAFF
once | TRBJ1-6 | TRBV2 | - | TGTGCCAGCAGGGCAGGGGTGAATTCACCCCTCCACTTT | CASRAGVNSPLHF
- | TRBJ1-2 | TRBV27 | TRBD1 | TGTGCCAGCAGCCCGGACAGGACGATCTTTGGCTACACCTTC | CASSPDRTIFGYTF
few | TRBJ1-2 | TRBV12-3/TRBV12-4 | - | TGTGCCAGCAGTTCGGGGTCCTTCTATGGCTACACCTTC | CASSSGSFYGYTF
once | TRBJ2-3 | TRBV23-1 | - | TGCGCCAGCAGGGATGGGGGGCAGTATTTT | CASRDGGQYF
- | TRBJ1-1 | TRBV28 | TRBD1 | TGTGCCAGCAGTTTCAGGGACAGGGCGAGCACTGAAGCTTTCTTT | CASSFRDRASTEAFF
- | TRBJ2-7 | TRBV5-6 | TRBD2 | TGTGCCAGCAGCGTCCTTGGACTAGCGGGGATATTCGACGAGCAGTACTTC | CASSVLGLAGIFDEQYF
once | TRBJ1-3 | TRBV5-6 | - | TGTGCCAGCAGCTTGGTCGGGGGCTCTTGGGGAAACACCATATATTTT | CASSLVGGSWGNTIYF
- | TRBJ1-4 | TRBV27 | - | TGTGCCAGCAGTTTCTCGTCGGTTGGAAAACTGTTTTTT | CASSFSSVGKLFF
- | TRBJ2-7 | TRBV3-1/TRBV3-2 | - | TGTGCCAGCAGCCACGGTCCAGGCGGGACCTCCTCCTACGAGCAGTACTTC | CASSHGPGGTSSYEQYF
- | TRBJ1-2 | TRBV5-5 | - | TGTGCCAGCAGCTTGGGGACAGAAAGCTATGGCTACACCTTC | CASSLGTESYGYTF
- | TRBJ2-7 | TRBV18 | - | TGTGCCAGCAGGGACGGGTACGAGCAGTACTTC | CASRDGYEQYF
- | TRBJ2-7 | TRBV18 | - | TGTGCCAGCTCATCGAGGTTACAGGGAGGGGACTACGAGCAGTACTTC | CASSSRLQGGDYEQYF
- | TRBJ1-5 | TRBV6-6 | - | TGTGCCAGCAGCCTTCTGCGGACAAATAGCAATCAGCCCCAGCATTTT | CASSLLRTNSNQPQHF
- | TRBJ1-1 | TRBV2 | - | TGTGCCAGCGGCGCCCAAGGGGTAACTGAAGCTTTCTTT | CASGAQGVTEAFF
- | TRBJ2-5 | TRBV2 | TRBD1 | TGTGCCATCCGTGGACAGGGTCTTTACTTC | CAIRGQGLYF
- | TRBJ2-3 | TRBV6-5 | - | TGTGCCAGCAGACCACTGGGGGGCACAGATACGCAGTATTTT | CASRPLGGTDTQYF
- | TRBJ2-3 | TRBV11-2 | - | TGTGCCAGCAGCCGCAGTACTCTCACAGATACGCAGTATTTT | CASSRSTLTDTQYF